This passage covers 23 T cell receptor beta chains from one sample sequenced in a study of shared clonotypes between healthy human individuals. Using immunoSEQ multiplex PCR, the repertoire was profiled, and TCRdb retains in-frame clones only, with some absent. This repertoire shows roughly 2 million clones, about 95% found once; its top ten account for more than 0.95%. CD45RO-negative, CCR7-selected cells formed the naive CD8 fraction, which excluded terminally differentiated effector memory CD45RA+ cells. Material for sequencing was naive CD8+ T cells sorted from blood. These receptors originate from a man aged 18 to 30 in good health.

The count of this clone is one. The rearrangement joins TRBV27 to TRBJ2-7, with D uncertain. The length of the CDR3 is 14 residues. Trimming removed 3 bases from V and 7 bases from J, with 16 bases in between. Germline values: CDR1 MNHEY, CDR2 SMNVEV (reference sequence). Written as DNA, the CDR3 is TGTGCCAGCAGTTTGGATGGGCTGCTTGGGGAGCAGTACTTC. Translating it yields CASSLDGLLGEQYF.

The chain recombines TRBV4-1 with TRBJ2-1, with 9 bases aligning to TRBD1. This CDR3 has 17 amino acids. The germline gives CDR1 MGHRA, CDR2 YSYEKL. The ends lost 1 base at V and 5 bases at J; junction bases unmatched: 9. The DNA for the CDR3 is TGCGCCAGCAGCCAAGGAGTTGCCGGGACAGGGAACAATGAGCAGTTCTTC. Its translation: CASSQGVAGTGNNEQFF.

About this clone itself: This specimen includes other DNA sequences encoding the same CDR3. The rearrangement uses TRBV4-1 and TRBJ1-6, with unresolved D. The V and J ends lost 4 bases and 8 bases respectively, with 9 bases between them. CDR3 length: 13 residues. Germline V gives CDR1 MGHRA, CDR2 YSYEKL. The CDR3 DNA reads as TGCGCCAGCAGCCTCGGTCAGGATTCACCCCTCCACTTT. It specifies CASSLGQDSPLHF.

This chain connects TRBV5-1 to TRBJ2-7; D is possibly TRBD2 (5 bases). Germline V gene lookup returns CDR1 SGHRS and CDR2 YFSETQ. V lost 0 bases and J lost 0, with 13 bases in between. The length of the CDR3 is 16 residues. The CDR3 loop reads CASSLAAGVASYEQYF. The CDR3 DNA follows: TGCGCCAGCAGCTTGGCCGCCGGGGTAGCCTCCTACGAGCAGTACTTC.

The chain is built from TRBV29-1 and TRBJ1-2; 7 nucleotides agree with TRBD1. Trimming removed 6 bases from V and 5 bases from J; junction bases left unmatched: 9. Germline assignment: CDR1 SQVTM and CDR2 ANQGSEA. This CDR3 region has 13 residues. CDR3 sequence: CSVDTGTEYGYTF. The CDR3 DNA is TGCAGCGTCGACACCGGGACAGAATATGGCTACACCTTC. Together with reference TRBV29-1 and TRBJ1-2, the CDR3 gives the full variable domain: SAVISQKPSRDICQRGTSLTIQCQVDSQVTMMFWYRQQPGQSLTLIATANQGSEATYESGFVIDKFPISRPNLTFSTLTVSNMSPEDSSIYLCSVDTGTEYGYTFGSGTRLTVV.

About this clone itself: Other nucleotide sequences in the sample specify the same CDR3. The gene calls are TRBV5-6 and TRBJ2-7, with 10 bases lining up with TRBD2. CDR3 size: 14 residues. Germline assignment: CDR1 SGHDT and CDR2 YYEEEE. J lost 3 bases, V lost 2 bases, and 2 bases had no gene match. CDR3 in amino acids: CASSLGLAVYEQYF. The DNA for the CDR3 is TGTGCCAGCAGCTTAGGACTAGCGGTCTACGAGCAGTACTTC.

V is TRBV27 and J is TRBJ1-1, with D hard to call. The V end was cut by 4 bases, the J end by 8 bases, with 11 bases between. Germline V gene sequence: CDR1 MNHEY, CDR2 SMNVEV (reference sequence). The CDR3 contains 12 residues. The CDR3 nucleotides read TGTGCCAGCAGTTCGAGCCCAAAGGAAGCTTTCTTT. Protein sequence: CASSSSPKEAFF.

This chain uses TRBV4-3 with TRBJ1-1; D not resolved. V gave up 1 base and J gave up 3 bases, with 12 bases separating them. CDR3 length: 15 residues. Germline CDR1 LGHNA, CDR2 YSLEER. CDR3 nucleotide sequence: TGCGCCAGCAGCCAAGCCACGGGGAGCCACACTGAAGCTTTCTTT. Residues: CASSQATGSHTEAFF.

The CDR3 region is CASSRQGWTEAFF. The CDR3 DNA sequence: TGTGCCAGCAGCCGACAGGGATGGACTGAAGCTTTCTTT. The gene calls are TRBV27 and TRBJ1-1, with 7 bases that match TRBD1. The CDR3 consists of 13 residues. The germline CDR1 and CDR2 sequences are MNHEY and SMNVEV (reference sequence). V trimming: 6 bases; J trimming: 5 bases; junction bases outside the gene matches: 6.

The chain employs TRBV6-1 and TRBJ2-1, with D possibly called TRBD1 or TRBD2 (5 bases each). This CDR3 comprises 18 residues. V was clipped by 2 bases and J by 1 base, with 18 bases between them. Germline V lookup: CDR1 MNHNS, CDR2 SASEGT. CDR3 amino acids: CASSEWDLNTNSYNEQFF. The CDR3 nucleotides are TGTGCCAGCAGTGAATGGGACCTAAACACCAATTCCTACAATGAGCAGTTCTTC.

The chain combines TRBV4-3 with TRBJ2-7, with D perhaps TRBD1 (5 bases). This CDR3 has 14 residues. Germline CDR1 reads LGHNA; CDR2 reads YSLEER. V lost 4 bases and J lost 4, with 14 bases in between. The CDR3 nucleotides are TGCGCCAGCAGCCCTGGGGCCGGGCAATACGAGCAGTACTTC. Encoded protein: CASSPGAGQYEQYF.

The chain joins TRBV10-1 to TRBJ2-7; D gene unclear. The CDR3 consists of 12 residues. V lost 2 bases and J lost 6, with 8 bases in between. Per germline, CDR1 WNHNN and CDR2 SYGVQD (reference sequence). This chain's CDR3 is CASSEVFGEQYF. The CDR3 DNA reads TGCGCCAGCAGTGAGGTCTTTGGCGAGCAGTACTTC.

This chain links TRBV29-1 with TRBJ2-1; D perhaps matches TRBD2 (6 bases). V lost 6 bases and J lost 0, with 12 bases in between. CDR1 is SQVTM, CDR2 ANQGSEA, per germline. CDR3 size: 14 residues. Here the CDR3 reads CSVRDSSSYNEQFF. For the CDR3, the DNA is TGCAGCGTACGGGACTCGAGCTCCTACAATGAGCAGTTCTTC.

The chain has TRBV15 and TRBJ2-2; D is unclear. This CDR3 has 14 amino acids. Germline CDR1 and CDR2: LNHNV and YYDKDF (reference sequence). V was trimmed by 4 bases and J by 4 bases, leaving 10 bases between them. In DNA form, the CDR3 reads TGTGCCACCAGCACCAGGACGGGCACCGGGGAGCTGTTTTTT. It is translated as CATSTRTGTGELFF.

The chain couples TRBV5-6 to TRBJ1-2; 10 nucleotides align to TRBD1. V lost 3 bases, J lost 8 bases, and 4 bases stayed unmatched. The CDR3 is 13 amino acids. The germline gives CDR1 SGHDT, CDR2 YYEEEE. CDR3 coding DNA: TGTGCCAGCAGCTGGACAGGGGGAGGAGGCTACACCTTC. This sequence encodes CASSWTGGGGYTF.

CDR3 loop: CASSRTGTYTDTQYF. As DNA, the CDR3 is TGCGCCAGCAGCCGGACCGGGACTTACACAGATACGCAGTATTTT. The chain employs TRBV5-1 and TRBJ2-3; a possible D gene is TRBD2 (6 bases). The germline gives CDR1 SGHRS, CDR2 YFSETQ. The CDR3 loop spans 15 amino acids. The ends were cut back, 4 bases at V and 2 bases at J, with 14 bases in the middle.

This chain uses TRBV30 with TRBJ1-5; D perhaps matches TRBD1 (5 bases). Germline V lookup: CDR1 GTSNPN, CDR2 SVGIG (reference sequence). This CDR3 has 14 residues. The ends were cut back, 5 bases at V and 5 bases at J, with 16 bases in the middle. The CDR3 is CAWGLDTFHQPQHF. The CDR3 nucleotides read TGTGCCTGGGGACTGGACACCTTCCATCAGCCCCAGCATTTT. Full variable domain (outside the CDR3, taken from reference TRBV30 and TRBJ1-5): SQTIHQWPATLVQPVGSPLSLECTVEGTSNPNLYWYRQAAGRGLQLLFYSVGIGQISSEVPQNLSASRPQDRQFILSSKKLLLSDSGFYLCAWGLDTFHQPQHFGDGTRLSIL.

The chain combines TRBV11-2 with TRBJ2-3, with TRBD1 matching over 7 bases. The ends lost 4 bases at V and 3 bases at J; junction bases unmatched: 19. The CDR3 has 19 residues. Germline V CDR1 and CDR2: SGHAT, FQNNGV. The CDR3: CASSSGQYDYGWVTDTQYF. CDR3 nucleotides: TGTGCCAGCAGCTCGGGACAGTACGACTACGGCTGGGTTACAGATACGCAGTATTTT.

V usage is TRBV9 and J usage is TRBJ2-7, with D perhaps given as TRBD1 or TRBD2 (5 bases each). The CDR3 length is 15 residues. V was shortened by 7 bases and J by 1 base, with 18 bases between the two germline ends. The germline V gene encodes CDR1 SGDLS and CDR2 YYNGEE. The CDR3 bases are TGTGCCAGCTCGACTACCGGGACGGTTTCCTACGAGCAGTACTTC. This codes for CASSTTGTVSYEQYF.

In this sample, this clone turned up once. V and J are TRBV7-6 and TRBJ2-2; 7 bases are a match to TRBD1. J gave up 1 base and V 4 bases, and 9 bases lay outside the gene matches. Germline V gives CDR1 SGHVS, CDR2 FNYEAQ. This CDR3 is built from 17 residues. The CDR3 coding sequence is TGTGCCAGCAGCTGGCATCCGAGGACAGGGAACACCGGGGAGCTGTTTTTT. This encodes CASSWHPRTGNTGELFF.

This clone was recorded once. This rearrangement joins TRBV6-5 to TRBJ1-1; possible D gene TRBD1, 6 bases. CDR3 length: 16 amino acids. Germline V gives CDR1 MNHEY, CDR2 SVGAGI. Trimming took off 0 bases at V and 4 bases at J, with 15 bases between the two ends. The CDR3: CASSYSRQTGFTEAFF. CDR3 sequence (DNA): TGTGCCAGCAGTTACTCGAGACAAACAGGGTTCACTGAAGCTTTCTTT.

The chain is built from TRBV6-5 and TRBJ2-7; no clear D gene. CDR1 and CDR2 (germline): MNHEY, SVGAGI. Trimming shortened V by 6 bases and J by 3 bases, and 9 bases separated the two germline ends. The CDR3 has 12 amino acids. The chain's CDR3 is CASRGIHYEQYF. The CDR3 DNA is TGTGCCAGCAGGGGGATACACTACGAGCAGTACTTC.

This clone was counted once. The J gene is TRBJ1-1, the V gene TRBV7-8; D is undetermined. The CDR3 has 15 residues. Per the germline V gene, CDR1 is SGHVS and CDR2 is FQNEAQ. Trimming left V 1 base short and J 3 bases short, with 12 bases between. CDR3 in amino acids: CASSLVKGRDTEAFF. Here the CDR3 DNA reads TGTGCCAGCAGCTTAGTTAAGGGTAGGGACACTGAAGCTTTCTTT.